This section outlines one TCR beta chain sequence together with its context. Antigen specificity is unknown. Libraries were prepared by immunoSEQ multiplex PCR; TCRdb keeps only in-frame clonotypes and omits some of them. The repertoire holds about half a million clones, around 80% seen once, with about 12% in the top ten. After removal of 1 base from V and 6 bases from J, the junction contained 5 bases not matched to a gene. Germline loops: CDR1 KGHSH, CDR2 LQKENI. This CDR3 is 15 amino acids long. This sample stems from a study of shared clonotypes between healthy human individuals. Study observations and caveats: Sequencing depth was expected to affect clonotype sharing among donors.

All donors were healthy HIV-negative adults lacking recent acute infections or vaccinations. Unsorted samples drew genomic DNA from roughly 88 million PBMCs. The rearrangement uses TRBV18 and TRBJ2-7, with 11 bases that match TRBD1. The source of this sequence is a woman in her forties in good health. Some clones in this sample may be carry-over from other donors' samples. Sequenced: PBMCs. The CDR3, as DNA: TGTGCCAGCTCACCACAACGGGACAGGGGGATCGAGCAGTACTTC. This encodes CASSPQRDRGIEQYF.